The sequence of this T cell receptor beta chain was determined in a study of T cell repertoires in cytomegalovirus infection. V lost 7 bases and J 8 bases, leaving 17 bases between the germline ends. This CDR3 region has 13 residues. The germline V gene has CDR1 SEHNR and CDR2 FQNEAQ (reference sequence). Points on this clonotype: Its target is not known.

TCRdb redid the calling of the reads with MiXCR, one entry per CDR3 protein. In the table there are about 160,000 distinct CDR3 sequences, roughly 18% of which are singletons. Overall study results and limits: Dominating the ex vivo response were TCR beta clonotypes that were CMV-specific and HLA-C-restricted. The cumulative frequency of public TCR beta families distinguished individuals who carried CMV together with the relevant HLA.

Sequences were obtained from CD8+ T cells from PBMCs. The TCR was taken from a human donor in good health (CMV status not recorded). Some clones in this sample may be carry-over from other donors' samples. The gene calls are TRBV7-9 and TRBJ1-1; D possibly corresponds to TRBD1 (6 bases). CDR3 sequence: CASTEYAGTEAFF. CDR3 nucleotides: TGTGCCAGCACCGAATACGCCGGGACAGAAGCTTTCTTT.